These T cell receptor beta chains were read from a single sample in a study of blood T cell repertoires in COVID-19. Using immunoSEQ multiplex PCR, the repertoire was profiled, and TCRdb retains in-frame clones only, with some absent. This sample has about 83,000 clones, with 70% to 90% found just once. Sequencing was carried out using peripheral blood. These receptors came from a woman aged 80 or over in a cohort sampled during active or convalescent COVID-19. Each CDR3 is given with its conserved first and last residue. A D gene is named only where the DNA matches it firmly.

>TRBV25-1|NA|TRBJ1-5
CASSLSNQPQHF
>TRBV6-5|NA|TRBJ1-6
CASSRQTGNSPLHF
>TRBV18|TRBD1|TRBJ1-1
CASSPGQGGTEAFF
>TRBV19|TRBD1|TRBJ1-5
CASSRGQGELGIQPQHF
>TRBV3-1/TRBV3-2|TRBD2|TRBJ2-1
CASSQEGLAGVYEQFF
>TRBV5-4|NA|TRBJ1-2
CASSLTPDIYGYTF
>TRBV5-4|TRBD2|TRBJ2-7
CASSLELANSHEQYF
>TRBV18|TRBD2|TRBJ2-2
CASSPPTSGNTGELFF
>TRBV5-1|TRBD1|TRBJ2-5
CASSLTGAGETQYF
>TRBV5-4|TRBD1|TRBJ1-1
CASSLDRAATEAFF
>TRBV4-1|NA|TRBJ1-1
CASRGGAYTEAFF
>TRBV11-3|TRBD1|TRBJ2-1
CASSSPTDREYNEQFF
>TRBV5-1|NA|TRBJ1-1
CASSSSTQNTEAFF
>TRBV6-4|NA|TRBJ1-1
CASSDSGQPNTEAFF
>TRBV7-3|NA|TRBJ2-2
CASSPRIGELFF
>TRBV6-5|NA|TRBJ1-4
CASSYSQTNEKLFF
>TRBV27|NA|TRBJ1-1
CASRRPGQNTEAFF
>TRBV4-1|NA|TRBJ1-1
CASSQVYTEAFF
>TRBV2|TRBD1|TRBJ1-4
CASSARQGTNEKLFF
>TRBV21-1|NA|TRBJ1-1
CASTTGRTEAFF
>TRBV4-1|TRBD1|TRBJ2-7
CASSHLWDRGGYEQYF
>TRBV3-1/TRBV3-2|NA|TRBJ1-4
CASSQGIQRTNEKLFF
>TRBV5-4|NA|TRBJ2-3
CASSPALTPDTQYF
>TRBV4-2|NA|TRBJ2-7
CASSQDLNLATLSYEQYF
>TRBV28|NA|TRBJ1-6
CASSRSRGLGSYNSPLHF
>TRBV7-9|TRBD1|TRBJ2-2
CASRPRTGGAGELFF
>TRBV9|NA|TRBJ1-6
CASSPTGRWDSPLHF
>TRBV13|TRBD2|TRBJ2-1
CASSKPGLAVWCSYNEQFF
>TRBV2|NA|TRBJ1-1
CASKGDRNTEAFF
>TRBV19|NA|TRBJ1-2
CASSPEFRDSKRRGYTF
>TRBV7-2|TRBD2|TRBJ2-1
CASSLAGGLVGHEQFF
>TRBV14|NA|TRBJ1-3
CASSTTDFSGNTIYF
>TRBV3-1/TRBV3-2|TRBD2|TRBJ2-1
CASSLTSGTNEQFF
>TRBV6-5|TRBD1|TRBJ1-2
CASTPDRGGYGYTF